Sequencing of this T cell receptor beta chain was carried out in a study of blood T cell repertoires in COVID-19. Participant-given clinical history determined each cohort assignment. Recovered status in Cohort 3 required two negative PCRs, clearance, or symptom resolution. As handled by the study authors: Reference gene primer amplification gave nucleated cell count estimates. The data were produced by immunoSEQ multiplex PCR, yet TCRdb's version contains in-frame clones alone and is incomplete. The DNA gave D and trimming, while V, J and clone size come from that table. The sample comprises about 260,000 clones, approximately 90% of which are singletons, and less than 2.5% rests with the top ten. Germline assignment: CDR1 SEHNR and CDR2 FQNEAQ (reference sequence). V was shortened by 6 bases and J by 4 bases, with 18 bases between the two germline ends. This CDR3 spans 15 amino acids.

The sequence was collected from a woman under 30 who had recovered from COVID-19. V is TRBV7-9 and J is TRBJ1-1; perhaps TRBD1 as D (5 bases). The specimen was PBMCs or T cells enriched from blood (not recorded which). The CDR3 spells CASSPRWGTGTEAFF. The DNA of the CDR3 is TGTGCCAGCAGTCCGAGGTGGGGCACGGGCACTGAAGCTTTCTTT.